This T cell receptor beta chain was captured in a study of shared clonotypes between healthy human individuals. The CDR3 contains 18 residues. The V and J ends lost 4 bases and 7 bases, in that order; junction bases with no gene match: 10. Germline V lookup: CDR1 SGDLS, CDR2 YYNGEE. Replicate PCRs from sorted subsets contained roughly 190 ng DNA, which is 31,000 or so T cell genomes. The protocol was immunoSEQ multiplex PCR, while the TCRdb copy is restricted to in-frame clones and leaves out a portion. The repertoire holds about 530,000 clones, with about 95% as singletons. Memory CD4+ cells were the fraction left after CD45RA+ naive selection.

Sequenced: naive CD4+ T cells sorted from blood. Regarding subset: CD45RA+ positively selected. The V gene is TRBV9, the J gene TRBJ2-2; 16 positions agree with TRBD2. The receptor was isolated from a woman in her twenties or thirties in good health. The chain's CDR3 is CASSKGLAGGPMDGELFF. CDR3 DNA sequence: TGTGCCAGCAGCAAGGGACTAGCGGGAGGGCCGATGGACGGGGAGCTGTTTTTT.